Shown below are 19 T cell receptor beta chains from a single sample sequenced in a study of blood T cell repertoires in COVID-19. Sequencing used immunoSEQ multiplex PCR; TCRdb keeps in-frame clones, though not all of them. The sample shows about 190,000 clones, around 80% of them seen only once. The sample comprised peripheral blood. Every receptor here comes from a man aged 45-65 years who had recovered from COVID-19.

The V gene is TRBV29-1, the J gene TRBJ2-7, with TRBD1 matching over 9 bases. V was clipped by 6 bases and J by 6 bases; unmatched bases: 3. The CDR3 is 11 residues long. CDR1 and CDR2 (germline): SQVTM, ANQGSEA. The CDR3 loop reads CSVGQGGEQYF. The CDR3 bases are TGCAGCGTGGGACAGGGAGGCGAGCAGTACTTC.

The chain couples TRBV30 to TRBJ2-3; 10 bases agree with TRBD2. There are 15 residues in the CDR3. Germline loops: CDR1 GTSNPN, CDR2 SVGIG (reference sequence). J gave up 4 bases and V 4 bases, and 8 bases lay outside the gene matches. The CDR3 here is CAWMLAGAGADTQYF. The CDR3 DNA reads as TGTGCCTGGATGCTAGCGGGAGCTGGTGCAGATACGCAGTATTTT. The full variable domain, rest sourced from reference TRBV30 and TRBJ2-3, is SQTIHQWPATLVQPVGSPLSLECTVEGTSNPNLYWYRQAAGRGLQLLFYSVGIGQISSEVPQNLSASRPQDRQFILSSKKLLLSDSGFYLCAWMLAGAGADTQYFGPGTRLTVL.

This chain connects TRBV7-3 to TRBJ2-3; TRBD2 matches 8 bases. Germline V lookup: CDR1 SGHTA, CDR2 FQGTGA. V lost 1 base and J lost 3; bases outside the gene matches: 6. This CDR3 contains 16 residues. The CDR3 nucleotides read TGTGCCAGCAGCTTAATCGGGCTAGCGGGTACAGATACGCAGTATTTT. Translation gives CASSLIGLAGTDTQYF.

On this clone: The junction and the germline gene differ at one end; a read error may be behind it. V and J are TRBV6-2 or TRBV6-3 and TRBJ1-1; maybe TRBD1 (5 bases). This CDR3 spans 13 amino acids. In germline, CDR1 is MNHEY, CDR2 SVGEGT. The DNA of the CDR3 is TGTGCCAGCAGGTACTATAGGGGATCTGAAGCTTTCTTT. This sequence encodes CASRYYRGSEAFF.

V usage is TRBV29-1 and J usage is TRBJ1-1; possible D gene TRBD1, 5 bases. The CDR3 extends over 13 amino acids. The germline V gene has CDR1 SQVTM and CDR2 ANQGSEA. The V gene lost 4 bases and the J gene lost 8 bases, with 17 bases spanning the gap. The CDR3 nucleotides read TGCAGCGTTGGGGACTGGACCTCGCAAGAAGCTTTCTTT. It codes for CSVGDWTSQEAFF. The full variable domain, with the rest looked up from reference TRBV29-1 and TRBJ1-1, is SAVISQKPSRDICQRGTSLTIQCQVDSQVTMMFWYRQQPGQSLTLIATANQGSEATYESGFVIDKFPISRPNLTFSTLTVSNMSPEDSSIYLCSVGDWTSQEAFFGQGTRLTVV.

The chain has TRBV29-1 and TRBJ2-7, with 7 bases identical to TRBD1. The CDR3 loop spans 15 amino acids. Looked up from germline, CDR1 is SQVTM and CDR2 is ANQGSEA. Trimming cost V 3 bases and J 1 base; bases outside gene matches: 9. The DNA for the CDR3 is TGCAGCGTTGAGGGATTCGGCAGGGGGTCCTACGAGCAGTACTTC. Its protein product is CSVEGFGRGSYEQYF.

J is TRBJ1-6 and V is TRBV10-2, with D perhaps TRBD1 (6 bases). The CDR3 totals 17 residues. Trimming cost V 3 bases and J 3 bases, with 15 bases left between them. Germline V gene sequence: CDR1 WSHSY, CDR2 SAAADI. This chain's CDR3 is CASSDRGAEGYNSPLHF. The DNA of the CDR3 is TGCGCCAGCAGTGATCGGGGGGCGGAGGGCTATAATTCACCCCTCCACTTT.

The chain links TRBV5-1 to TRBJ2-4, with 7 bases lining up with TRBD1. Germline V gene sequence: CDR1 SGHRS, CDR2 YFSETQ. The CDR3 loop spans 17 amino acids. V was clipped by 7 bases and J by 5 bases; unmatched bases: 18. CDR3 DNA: TGCGCCAGCCGCGAATACATAACCATCACAGGGGAAAACATTCAGTACTTC. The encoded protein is CASREYITITGENIQYF.

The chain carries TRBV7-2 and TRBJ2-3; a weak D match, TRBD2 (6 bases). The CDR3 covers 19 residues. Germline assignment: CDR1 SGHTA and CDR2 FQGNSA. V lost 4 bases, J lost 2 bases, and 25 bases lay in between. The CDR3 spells CASSSDGVSAGRHTDTQYF. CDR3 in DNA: TGTGCCAGCAGCTCGGACGGTGTGTCCGCGGGAAGACACACAGATACGCAGTATTTT.

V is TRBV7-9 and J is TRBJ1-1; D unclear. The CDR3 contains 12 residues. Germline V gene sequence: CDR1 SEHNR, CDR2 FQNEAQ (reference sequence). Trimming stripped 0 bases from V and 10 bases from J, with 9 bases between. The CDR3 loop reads CASSLAGGGAFF. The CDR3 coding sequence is TGTGCCAGCAGCTTAGCGGGAGGAGGAGCTTTCTTT.

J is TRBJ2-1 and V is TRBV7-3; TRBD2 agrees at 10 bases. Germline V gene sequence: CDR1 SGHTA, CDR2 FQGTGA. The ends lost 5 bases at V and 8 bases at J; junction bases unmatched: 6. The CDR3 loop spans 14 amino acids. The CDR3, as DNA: TGTGCCAGCAGCACAGCCGGGACTAGCGATGAGCAGTTCTTC. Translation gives CASSTAGTSDEQFF.

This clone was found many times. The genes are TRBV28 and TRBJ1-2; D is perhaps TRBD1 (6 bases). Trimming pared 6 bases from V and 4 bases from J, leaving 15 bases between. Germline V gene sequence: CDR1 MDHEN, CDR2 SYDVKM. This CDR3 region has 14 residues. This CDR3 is CASSPFDRFYGYTF. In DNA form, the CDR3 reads TGTGCCAGCAGCCCCTTTGACAGGTTCTATGGCTACACCTTC.

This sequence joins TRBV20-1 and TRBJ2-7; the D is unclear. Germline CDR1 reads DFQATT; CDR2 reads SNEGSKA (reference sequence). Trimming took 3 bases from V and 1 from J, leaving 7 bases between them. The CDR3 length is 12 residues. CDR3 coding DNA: TGCAGTGCTAGTTCGGAGTCCTACGAGCAGTACTTC. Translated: CSASSESYEQYF.

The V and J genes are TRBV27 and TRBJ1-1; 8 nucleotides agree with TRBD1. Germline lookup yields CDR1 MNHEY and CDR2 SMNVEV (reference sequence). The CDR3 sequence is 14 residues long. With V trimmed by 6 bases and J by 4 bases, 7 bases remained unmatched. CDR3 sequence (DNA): TGTGCCAGCAGGAAGGGACAGGCGTCCACTGAAGCTTTCTTT. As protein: CASRKGQASTEAFF.

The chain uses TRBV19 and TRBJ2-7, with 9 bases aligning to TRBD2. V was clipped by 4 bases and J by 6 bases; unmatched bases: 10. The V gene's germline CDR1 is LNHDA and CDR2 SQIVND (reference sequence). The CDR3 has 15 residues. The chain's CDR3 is CASSRDYSGSSEQYF. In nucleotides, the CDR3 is TGTGCCAGTAGTAGGGACTATAGCGGGAGCAGCGAGCAGTACTTC.

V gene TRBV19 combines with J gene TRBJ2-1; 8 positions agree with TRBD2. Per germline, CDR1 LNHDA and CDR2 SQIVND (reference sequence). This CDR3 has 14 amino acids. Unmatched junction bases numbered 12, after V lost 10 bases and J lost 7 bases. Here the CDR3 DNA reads TGTGCCACCAAAGGGGCGGGAGGTAGGAATGAGCAGTTCTTC. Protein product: CATKGAGGRNEQFF.

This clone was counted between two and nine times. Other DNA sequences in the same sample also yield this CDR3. The CDR3 DNA follows: TGTGCCAGCAGCCGCGGACAGGGTGGGAACTATGGCTACACCTTC. Translating it yields CASSRGQGGNYGYTF. The chain employs TRBV4-2 and TRBJ1-2, with 8 bases matching TRBD1. V shed 4 bases and J 2 bases; nucleotides not matched to a gene: 6. The CDR3 is 15 amino acids. In germline, CDR1 is LGHNA, CDR2 YNFKEQ.

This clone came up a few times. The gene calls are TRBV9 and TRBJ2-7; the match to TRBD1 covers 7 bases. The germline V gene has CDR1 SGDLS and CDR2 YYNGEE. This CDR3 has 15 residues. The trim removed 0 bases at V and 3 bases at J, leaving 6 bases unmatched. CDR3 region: CASSVAAGTDYEQYF. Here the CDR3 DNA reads TGTGCCAGCAGCGTAGCGGCCGGGACAGACTACGAGCAGTACTTC.

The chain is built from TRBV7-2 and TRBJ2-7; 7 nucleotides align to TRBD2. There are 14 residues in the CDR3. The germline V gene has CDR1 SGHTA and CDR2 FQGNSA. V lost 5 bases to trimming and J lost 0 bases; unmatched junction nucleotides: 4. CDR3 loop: CASSLTSSSYEQYF. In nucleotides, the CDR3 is TGTGCCAGCAGCCTGACTAGCAGCTCCTACGAGCAGTACTTC.